These T cell receptor beta chains were read from a single sample in a study of blood T cell repertoires in COVID-19. Profiling relied on immunoSEQ multiplex PCR, and the TCRdb table lists in-frame clones only, not all of them. The sample has 150,000 to 200,000 clones, about 86% seen once; the top ten hold more than 0.75%. The sequenced sample consisted of peripheral blood. Source of these receptors: a man aged 18 to 35 with acute or convalescent COVID-19. The CDR3 runs from the conserved cysteine through the conserved F or W. Fields, in order: V gene, clone size, J gene, D gene, CDR3 protein, CDR3 DNA. D genes are given only for firm matches. Clone size, where shown, is once, few, many, or a class for clones that have expanded.

>TRBV27|-|TRBJ1-1|-
CASSLGQGRHTEAFF
TGTGCCAGCAGTTTGGGGCAGGGTAGACACACTGAAGCTTTCTTT
>TRBV19|once|TRBJ2-1|TRBD1
CATVIGQGHEQFF
TGTGCCACCGTTATCGGACAGGGCCATGAGCAGTTCTTC
>TRBV28|few|TRBJ1-5|TRBD1
CASSFPTGGDQPQHF
TGTGCCAGCAGCTTTCCGACAGGGGGCGATCAGCCCCAGCATTTT
>TRBV15|-|TRBJ2-5|-
CATSPGEHPGTQYF
TGTGCCACCAGCCCAGGGGAGCACCCGGGGACCCAGTACTTC
>TRBV11-2|-|TRBJ1-5|-
CASSLHSNQPQHF
TGTGCCAGCAGCTTACATAGCAATCAGCCCCAGCATTTT
>TRBV9|once|TRBJ1-5|-
CASSVSGGDQPQHF
TGTGCCAGCAGCGTATCGGGGGGCGATCAGCCCCAGCATTTT
>TRBV6-5|-|TRBJ2-7|TRBD1
CASSSDFRDRSYEQYF
TGTGCCAGCAGTTCCGACTTTAGGGACAGATCTTACGAGCAGTACTTC
>TRBV7-9|-|TRBJ2-5|-
CASSPKHLTETQYF
TGTGCCAGCAGCCCAAAGCACTTAACGGAGACCCAGTACTTC
>TRBV28|-|TRBJ2-6|TRBD1
CASSLTGPSRAGANVLTF
TGTGCCAGCAGCCTGACAGGGCCCTCGCGGGCTGGGGCCAACGTCCTGACTTTC
>TRBV9|once|TRBJ2-1|TRBD1
CASSGTGAYNEQFF
TGTGCCAGCTCCGGGACAGGAGCCTACAATGAGCAGTTCTTC
>TRBV7-2|-|TRBJ2-2|-
CASSPGTGELFF
TGTGCCAGCAGCCCCGGGACCGGGGAGCTGTTTTTT
>TRBV6-2/TRBV6-3|-|TRBJ2-7|TRBD1
CASSSPDRFGSYEQYF
TGTGCCAGCAGTTCCCCGGACAGGTTTGGGTCCTACGAGCAGTACTTC
>TRBV29-1|-|TRBJ1-5|-
CSVADTYSNQPQHF
TGCAGCGTCGCGGACACTTATAGCAATCAGCCCCAGCATTTT
>TRBV11-1|-|TRBJ2-2|-
CASTSFSGTGELFF
TGTGCCAGCACCTCCTTTAGCGGCACCGGGGAGCTGTTTTTT
>TRBV19|-|TRBJ2-2|-
CASSYDTGELFF
TGTGCCAGTAGTTATGACACCGGGGAGCTGTTTTTT
>TRBV19|-|TRBJ1-6|TRBD1
CATQAGGDSPLHF
TGTGCCACCCAGGCAGGGGGAGATTCACCCCTCCACTTT
>TRBV6-2/TRBV6-3|-|TRBJ1-2|-
CASSNYRTGNYGYTF
TGTGCCAGCAGTAACTACCGGACGGGGAACTATGGCTACACCTTC
>TRBV12-3/TRBV12-4|few|TRBJ1-1|-
CASSLYRDTEAFF
TGTGCCAGCAGTTTATACAGGGACACTGAAGCTTTCTTT
>TRBV27|-|TRBJ1-6|TRBD1
CASRGQGQGNSPLHF
TGTGCCAGCAGAGGGCAGGGACAGGGCAATTCACCCCTCCACTTT
>TRBV7-8|once|TRBJ2-1|TRBD2
CASSSWRGSGGPLIYNEQFF
TGTGCCAGCAGCTCCTGGCGGGGGAGCGGGGGGCCCCTTATATACAATGAGCAGTTCTTC
>TRBV19|-|TRBJ1-1|-
CASSIPAARNTEAFF
TGTGCCAGTAGTATCCCCGCCGCCAGGAACACTGAAGCTTTCTTT
>TRBV6-5|-|TRBJ1-5|TRBD1
CASSHRGSNQPQHF
TGTGCCAGCAGTCACAGGGGTAGCAATCAGCCCCAGCATTTT
>TRBV6-5|-|TRBJ1-6|-
CASNPSSYNSPLHF
TGTGCCAGCAACCCGTCCAGTTATAATTCACCCCTCCACTTT
>TRBV4-1|-|TRBJ1-3|TRBD1
CASSQEGGSPGNTIYF
TGCGCCAGCAGCCAAGAAGGGGGCAGCCCTGGAAACACCATATATTTT
>TRBV6-5|few|TRBJ1-2|TRBD1
CASSYSRTGGTYGYTF
TGTGCCAGCAGTTACTCGAGAACAGGGGGCACCTATGGCTACACCTTC
>TRBV28|-|TRBJ1-3|TRBD1
CASSPGGNPSGNTIYF
TGTGCCAGCAGCCCAGGGGGCAACCCCTCTGGAAACACCATATATTTT
>TRBV21-1|-|TRBJ1-6|-
CASSKGPIVRVSSYNSPLHF
TGTGCCAGCAGCAAAGGGCCTATTGTGCGGGTCAGCTCCTATAATTCACCCCTCCACTTT
>TRBV6-5|-|TRBJ2-3|-
CASRFYDGDTQYF
TGTGCCAGCAGGTTTTATGACGGGGATACGCAGTATTTT
>TRBV27|-|TRBJ1-5|TRBD1
CASSLIGTGGLGPQHF
TGTGCCAGCAGTTTGATTGGGACAGGGGGTTTGGGGCCCCAGCATTTT
>TRBV6-5|-|TRBJ2-2|TRBD2
CASSPGTRYTGELFF
TGTGCCAGCAGTCCCGGGACTAGATACACCGGGGAGCTGTTTTTT
>TRBV10-2|few|TRBJ2-2|TRBD1
CASRPTGADGELFF
TGCGCCAGCAGGCCAACAGGGGCCGACGGGGAGCTGTTTTTT
>TRBV5-4|-|TRBJ1-3|-
CASSVERDYGNTIYF
TGTGCCAGCAGCGTAGAACGGGACTATGGAAACACCATATATTTT
>TRBV30|-|TRBJ2-4|-
CAWTTGTAAKNIQYF
TGTGCCTGGACTACAGGGACCGCGGCCAAAAACATTCAGTACTTC
>TRBV27|-|TRBJ2-2|TRBD2
CASSQRTSGVGTGELFF
TGTGCCAGCAGCCAGAGAACTAGCGGGGTTGGGACCGGGGAGCTGTTTTTT
>TRBV27|-|TRBJ1-6|TRBD1
CASSAPGQLNSPLHF
TGTGCCAGCAGTGCCCCGGGACAGCTTAATTCACCCCTCCACTTT
>TRBV19|-|TRBJ1-5|TRBD1
CASSRDRASGQPQHF
TGTGCCAGTAGCCGGGACAGGGCGTCTGGCCAGCCCCAGCATTTT
>TRBV18|-|TRBJ1-2|TRBD1
CASSPTQGSLGGYTF
TGTGCCAGCTCACCGACACAGGGGTCTTTAGGTGGCTACACCTTC
>TRBV27|-|TRBJ2-1|TRBD1
CASSLMGTEYNEQFF
TGTGCCAGCAGTTTAATGGGGACAGAGTACAATGAGCAGTTCTTC
>TRBV10-1|-|TRBJ1-1|TRBD1
CAIPKTGLGTEAFF
TGCGCCATCCCGAAGACAGGGCTAGGGACTGAAGCTTTCTTT
>TRBV21-1|-|TRBJ1-1|-
CASSKIQGNTEAFF
TGTGCCAGCAGCAAAATCCAGGGTAACACTGAAGCTTTCTTT
>TRBV5-4|-|TRBJ2-7|TRBD2
CASSLEALAGGEQYF
TGTGCCAGCAGCTTGGAGGCACTAGCGGGGGGCGAGCAGTACTTC
>TRBV4-2|-|TRBJ2-5|-
CASSQGGTFETQYF
TGTGCCAGCAGCCAAGGCGGGACTTTCGAGACCCAGTACTTC
>TRBV11-2|-|TRBJ2-1|-
CASSSLGLKYNEQFF
TGTGCCAGCAGCTCCCTAGGACTTAAATACAATGAGCAGTTCTTC
>TRBV10-1|-|TRBJ2-7|-
CASSPPGSYEQYF
TGCGCCAGCAGTCCCCCCGGGAGCTACGAGCAGTACTTC
>TRBV3-1/TRBV3-2|once|TRBJ2-2|-
CASSRWEMNTGELFF
TGTGCCAGCAGCCGTTGGGAGATGAACACCGGGGAGCTGTTTTTT
>TRBV7-2|-|TRBJ1-2|TRBD1
CAINLSTGTGGLAAYGYTF
TGTGCCATAAACCTAAGCACCGGGACAGGGGGCCTAGCGGCCTATGGCTACACCTTC
>TRBV18|-|TRBJ1-2|TRBD1
CASSPGTGSNYGYTF
TGTGCCAGCTCACCAGGGACAGGCTCTAACTATGGCTACACCTTC
>TRBV30|-|TRBJ2-2|-
CAWSGAGARLTGELFF
TGTGCCTGGAGTGGGGCGGGGGCTAGACTCACCGGGGAGCTGTTTTTT
>TRBV2|-|TRBJ1-2|-
CASSEALQVISLNYGYTF
TGTGCCAGCAGTGAAGCGCTTCAGGTAATCTCATTAAACTATGGCTACACCTTC
>TRBV2|-|TRBJ1-4|-
CASSGATNEKLFF
TGTGCCAGCAGTGGAGCAACTAATGAAAAACTGTTTTTT
>TRBV24-1|-|TRBJ2-2|TRBD1
CATSATGTGPNTGELFF
TGTGCCACCAGTGCCACCGGGACAGGGCCGAACACCGGGGAGCTGTTTTTT
>TRBV15|once|TRBJ1-5|TRBD1
CATSLEKRTGWWDQPQHF
TGTGCCACCAGCCTGGAAAAAAGGACAGGGTGGTGGGATCAGCCCCAGCATTTT
>TRBV6-5|-|TRBJ1-2|-
CASSSGLGYTF
TGTGCCAGCAGTTCCGGTCTTGGCTACACCTTC